The entry below gives a single T cell receptor beta chain sequence along with its context. The antigen remains unidentified. Only Caucasian adults living in Nashville, Tennessee made up the donor group. In the original analysis: As immunoSEQ supplied junction-only sequences (without quality scores), filtering differed. Profiled with immunoSEQ multiplex PCR; TCRdb holds only in-frame clones, not every one. The D gene and trimming were derived from the DNA, and the V and J assignments and clone size from that table. The table records roughly 2.2 million clones, 80% to 95% of them present only once. This entry is derived from a study of shared clonotypes between healthy human individuals. Study conclusions and caveats: Generation probabilities were higher for clonotypes shared across all four sorted-subset donors than for unshared ones.

CDR1 and CDR2 (germline): SGHVS, FNYEAQ. The V end was cut by 2 bases, the J end by 4 bases, with 18 bases between. The CDR3 spans 18 residues. J is TRBJ2-6 and V is TRBV7-6, with D unresolved. The TCR originated in a man younger than 30 in good health. Some clones in this sample may be carry-over from other donors' samples. Sequenced input: naive CD4+ T cells from PBMCs. Noted subset: CD45RA+ positively selected. DNA for the CDR3: TGTGCCAGCAGCTTACCCCCGAATCGGCTAACGGGGGCCAACGTCCTGACTTTC. It is translated as CASSLPPNRLTGANVLTF.